The 26 T cell receptor beta chains reported below all come from one sample, sequenced in a study of identical twins. One entry per CDR3 protein, called by TCRdb with MiXCR from the 5' RACE reads. The table has just over 500,000 distinct CDR3 sequences, roughly a fifth seen once. A further study also used this sample, focusing on T cells expressing NK-cell markers.

Input material: CD4+ T cells sorted from blood. Receptors were obtained from a woman aged 18-35 years in good health.

The chain uses TRBV12-5 and TRBJ1-4, with 7 bases identical to TRBD1. This CDR3 comprises 16 residues. From germline, CDR1 is LGHNT and CDR2 FRNRAP. V gave up 6 bases and J gave up 8 bases; unmatched junction bases: 15. Here the CDR3 reads CASGRGAHSGGEKLFF. The CDR3 DNA reads as TGTGCTAGTGGCAGGGGGGCCCACAGTGGAGGCGAAAAACTGTTTTTT.

This clonotype was seen a handful of times. The rearrangement uses TRBV7-9 and TRBJ2-7; TRBD1 aligns across 7 bases. V was clipped by 5 bases and J by 5 bases; unmatched bases: 9. CDR1 and CDR2 from the germline V gene are SEHNR and FQNEAQ (reference sequence). This CDR3 is 14 amino acids long. CDR3 sequence reads: CASSARQGINEQYF. The CDR3 DNA reads TGTGCCAGCAGCGCTCGACAGGGAATCAACGAGCAGTACTTC.

A few counts support this clonotype. The CDR3 is CASSPPAETREAFF. The CDR3 nucleotides read TGTGCCAGCAGCCCCCCGGCAGAGACGCGGGAAGCTTTCTTT. The chain has TRBV7-9 and TRBJ1-1, with no clear D. Germline V gene lookup returns CDR1 SEHNR and CDR2 FQNEAQ (reference sequence). Trimming pared 5 bases from V and 8 bases from J, leaving 18 bases between. The CDR3 sequence is 14 residues long.

This clonotype was counted between two and nine times. The chain carries TRBV5-1 and TRBJ2-1, with TRBD2 matching 9 bases. The junction had 5 bases not matched to a gene; V was cut back by 4 bases and J by 6 bases. The CDR3 is 14 residues long. Germline V CDR1 and CDR2: SGHRS, YFSETQ. CDR3 nucleotide sequence: TGCGCCAGCAGCAAGACTAGCGGAGCCAATGAGCAGTTCTTC. Its protein product is CASSKTSGANEQFF.

In its sample, this clonotype was seen a few times. V is TRBV7-3 and J is TRBJ2-1; TRBD2 might be the D (6 bases). Germline V gives CDR1 SGHTA, CDR2 FQGTGA. V lost 2 bases, J lost 2 bases, and 10 bases lay in between. The CDR3 contains 15 residues. CDR3 nucleotides: TGTGCCAGCAGCTTACAGGGACTGACCTACAATGAGCAGTTCTTC. It codes for CASSLQGLTYNEQFF. The whole variable domain, filled in from reference TRBV7-3 and TRBJ2-1, reads GAGVSQTPSNKVTEKGKYVELRCDPISGHTALYWYRQSLGQGPEFLIYFQGTGAADDSGLPNDRFFAVRPEGSVSTLKIQRTERGDSAVYLCASSLQGLTYNEQFFGPGTRLTVL.

This clonotype was seen at least ten times. The chain links TRBV15 to TRBJ2-7; possible D gene TRBD1, 5 bases. V dropped 1 base and J dropped 2 bases, with 9 bases sitting between them. This CDR3 region has 14 residues. Germline-derived CDR1 and CDR2 are LNHNV and YYDKDF (reference sequence). In DNA, the CDR3 is TGTGCCACCAGCAGAGGAAACAGGCCCTACGAGCAGTACTTC. Amino acid sequence: CATSRGNRPYEQYF.

V and J are TRBV25-1 and TRBJ1-2, with 7 nucleotides matching TRBD1. This CDR3 is 11 amino acids long. CDR1 is MGHDK, CDR2 SYGVNS, per germline. Unmatched junction bases numbered 2, after V lost 2 bases and J lost 11 bases. The CDR3 DNA reads as TGTGCCAGCAGTGAACAGGGGGGATACACCTTC. Translation gives CASSEQGGYTF.

The rearrangement uses TRBV12-3 or TRBV12-4 and TRBJ2-7; weak D call: TRBD1 (5 bases). This CDR3 spans 12 amino acids. Trimming removed 6 bases at V and 4 bases at J, with 10 bases between. DNA of the CDR3: TGTGCCAGCAGGAGACAGTCTTACGAGCAGTACTTC. It translates to CASRRQSYEQYF.

This clonotype appeared many times. This chain links TRBV7-8 with TRBJ1-1; TRBD1 might be the D (6 bases). The CDR3 is 14 residues long. Germline V lookup: CDR1 SGHVS, CDR2 FQNEAQ. V was cut by 5 bases and J by 3 bases, with 13 bases left in between. Here the CDR3 reads CASSAQGGYTEAFF. As DNA, the CDR3 is TGTGCCAGCAGCGCACAGGGAGGGTACACTGAAGCTTTCTTT. The full variable domain, in which reference TRBV7-8 and TRBJ1-1 provide the parts outside the CDR3, is GAGVSQSPRYKVAKRGQDVALRCDPISGHVSLFWYQQALGQGPEFLTYFQNEAQLDKSGLPSDRFFAERPEGSVSTLKIQRTQQEDSAVYLCASSAQGGYTEAFFGQGTRLTVV.

The sample holds a few counts of this clonotype. The rearrangement uses TRBV12-3 or TRBV12-4 and TRBJ2-2; TRBD2 agrees at 8 bases. The V gene end was trimmed by 9 bases and the J gene end by 1 base; junction bases not matched to a gene: 4. This CDR3 spans 14 amino acids. The CDR3 coding sequence is TGTGCCAGTGTAGCGGGACTGAACACCGGGGAGCTGTTTTTT. Protein sequence: CASVAGLNTGELFF.

This clonotype was seen only a few times. The rearrangement joins TRBV20-1 to TRBJ2-7; 9 bases are a match to TRBD2. The CDR3 is made up of 15 amino acids. V shed 0 bases and J 2 bases; nucleotides not matched to a gene: 5. Germline-derived CDR1 and CDR2 are DFQATT and SNEGSKA (reference sequence). CDR3 loop: CSARDPLAGTYEQYF. As DNA, the CDR3 is TGCAGTGCTAGAGATCCCCTAGCGGGAACCTACGAGCAGTACTTC.

DNA for the CDR3: TGCAGTGCCTGGTGGGGGGAGGGTCAGCAGTACTTC. This sequence encodes CSAWWGEGQQYF. The chain joins TRBV20-1 to TRBJ2-7; 7 nucleotides line up with TRBD2. The CDR3 consists of 12 residues. J lost 8 bases, V lost 6 bases, and 10 bases had no gene match. CDR1 is DFQATT and CDR2 is SNEGSKA in the germline V gene (reference sequence).

The table lists this clonotype with a few counts. V is TRBV4-3 and J is TRBJ2-7, with 7 nucleotides matching TRBD2. In germline, CDR1 is LGHNA, CDR2 YSLEER. With 4 bases clipped from V and 7 bases from J, the junction kept 10 bases outside the gene matches. There are 14 residues in the CDR3. CDR3 residues: CASSLALREEEQYF. CDR3 DNA sequence: TGCGCCAGCAGCCTAGCGCTCCGGGAGGAAGAGCAGTACTTC.

This clonotype came up a few times. The V gene is TRBV6-6, the J gene TRBJ1-6; maybe TRBD1 (6 bases). Germline-derived CDR1 and CDR2 are MNHNY and SVGAGI (reference sequence). V was pared by 7 bases and J by 7 bases, with 11 bases between. CDR3 length equals 13 residues. The DNA of the CDR3 is TGTGCCAGCACCACAGGGAGCAATTCACCCCTCCACTTT. Residues: CASTTGSNSPLHF.

A few counts support this clonotype. V usage is TRBV6-2 or TRBV6-3 and J usage is TRBJ2-7, with D unresolved. V was pared by 3 bases and J by 2 bases, with 8 bases between. The CDR3 consists of 13 residues. The germline V gene encodes CDR1 MNHEY and CDR2 SVGEGT. The CDR3 DNA is TGTGCCAGCAGTTATCGACGGCCCTACGAGCAGTACTTC. It codes for CASSYRRPYEQYF.

CDR3 coding DNA: TGTGCCAGCACGGACAGGGGCCAAGAGACCCAGTACTTC. Amino acids: CASTDRGQETQYF. The V call is TRBV12-3 or TRBV12-4, the J call TRBJ2-5; the match to TRBD1 covers 9 bases. The trim removed 7 bases at V and 1 base at J, leaving 1 base unmatched. This CDR3 spans 13 amino acids.

Of note for this clonotype: One end of the junction fails to match germline, which may point to a read error. The CDR3 bases are TGCAGCGTTGAAGATCCTCCAGGAAATTTT. Translated, it gives CSVEDPPGNF. The chain couples TRBV29-1 to TRBJ2-3; D uncertain. Germline lookup yields CDR1 SQVTM and CDR2 ANQGSEA. The CDR3 spans 10 residues.

The chain couples TRBV11-2 to TRBJ1-1, with D unclear. From germline, CDR1 is SGHAT and CDR2 FQNNGV. The CDR3 extends over 11 amino acids. V gave up 6 bases and J gave up 8 bases, with 10 bases separating them. DNA for the CDR3: TGTGCCAGCAGTCCCCACCGGGAAGCTTTCTTT. Its translation: CASSPHREAFF.

This clonotype was found a few times. J is TRBJ1-2 and V is TRBV20-1; D not certain. Between the trimmed V and J ends, which lost 0 bases and 0 bases, there was a span of 11 bases. Germline CDR1 DFQATT, CDR2 SNEGSKA (reference sequence). This CDR3 contains 15 residues. The CDR3 loop reads CSARDAGETNYGYTF. The CDR3 coding sequence is TGCAGTGCTAGAGATGCCGGAGAGACTAACTATGGCTACACCTTC.

This clonotype was seen ten or more times. The chain is built from TRBV20-1 and TRBJ2-1; the D is unclear. Trimming stripped 0 bases from V and 0 bases from J, with 12 bases between. Germline CDR1 DFQATT, CDR2 SNEGSKA (reference sequence). The CDR3 totals 16 residues. As DNA, the CDR3 is TGCAGTGCTAGAGATCAGACTCGCAGCTCCTACAATGAGCAGTTCTTC. It specifies CSARDQTRSSYNEQFF.

The J gene is TRBJ2-5, the V gene TRBV7-8, with TRBD2 as a possible D gene (5 bases). V was shortened by 8 bases and J by 3 bases, with 19 bases between the two germline ends. CDR3 length equals 15 residues. Per germline, CDR1 SGHVS and CDR2 FQNEAQ. The CDR3 sequence is CASSHRGGRKETQYF. The CDR3 DNA reads as TGTGCCAGCTCCCATCGGGGTGGGCGGAAAGAGACCCAGTACTTC.

This clonotype was seen more than once but under ten times. This chain uses TRBV7-2 with TRBJ1-1; a possible D gene is TRBD1 (5 bases). With 5 bases removed from V and 5 bases from J, the gap between germline ends came to 9 bases. The CDR3 has 12 amino acids. Germline-derived CDR1 and CDR2 are SGHTA and FQGNSA. CDR3 in DNA: TGTGCCAGCAGCCGACAGAAAACTGAAGCTTTCTTT. As protein: CASSRQKTEAFF.

CDR3 nucleotide sequence: TGTGCCAGCACCAGTAGAGGGGATACGCAGTATTTT. Translating gives CASTSRGDTQYF. This chain uses TRBV12-3 or TRBV12-4 with TRBJ2-3, with TRBD2 as a possible D gene (5 bases). The CDR3 spans 12 residues. The V end lost 7 bases, the J end lost 6 bases, and 11 bases lay between the germline ends.

The chain recombines TRBV6-5 with TRBJ1-2, with TRBD1 as a possible D gene (6 bases). Germline V lookup: CDR1 MNHEY, CDR2 SVGAGI. Trimming shortened V by 2 bases and J by 4 bases, and 11 bases separated the two germline ends. This CDR3 is 14 amino acids long. This chain's CDR3 is CASSYLQGTYGYTF. In nucleotides, the CDR3 is TGTGCCAGCAGTTACCTCCAGGGGACCTATGGCTACACCTTC.

The chain joins TRBV19 to TRBJ1-1, with TRBD1 as a possible D gene (5 bases). Germline V gene data show CDR1 as LNHDA and CDR2 as SQIVND (reference sequence). This CDR3 region has 13 residues. Trimming removed 10 bases at V and 4 bases at J, with 16 bases between. Written as DNA, the CDR3 is TGTGCCACGTTGACAGTTCTGGGCACTGAAGCTTTCTTT. Its protein product is CATLTVLGTEAFF.

This clonotype appeared many times. V and J are TRBV7-2 and TRBJ2-3; 11 bases are a match to TRBD2. This CDR3 has 16 amino acids. Germline CDR1 and CDR2: SGHTA and FQGNSA. The V gene end was trimmed by 3 bases and the J gene end by 4 bases; junction bases not matched to a gene: 6. CDR3 nucleotides: TGTGCCAGCAGCTTCCGGGGGGGACTAGCGGCAGATACGCAGTATTTT. The encoded protein is CASSFRGGLAADTQYF.